Following are 19 T cell receptor beta chains from one sample sequenced in a study of naive and memory T cell subsets. Their antigens remain unidentified. Study-wide points: A few larger clonotypes appeared in naive repertoires, especially CD8, possibly memory cells re-expressing CD45RA.

An equimolar mix of two oligonucleotides served as the beta constant-region primer for TRBC1 and TRBC2. The ligated cDNA underwent four PCR rounds using SP2 and nested alpha and beta constant-region primers. In TCRdb, the UMI-ligation and nested PCR reads were re-called with MiXCR into one record per CDR3 protein. The data contain about 160,000 distinct CDR3 sequences, 20% to 25% of them singletons. Sequenced material: naive CD4+ T cells from blood. The receptors originated from a human donor in good health.

This clonotype was seen ten or more times. The chain's CDR3 is CASSPTGNNEQFF. The CDR3 nucleotides read TGTGCCAGCAGCCCGACAGGGAACAATGAGCAGTTCTTC. This chain connects TRBV5-4 to TRBJ2-1; the match to TRBD1 covers 7 bases. CDR3 length equals 13 residues. Germline trimming cut 4 bases from V and 5 bases from J; bases unmatched to any gene: 3. CDR1 is SGHNT, CDR2 YYREEE, per germline (reference sequence).

The rearrangement uses TRBV6-5 and TRBJ2-7; D is possibly TRBD1 (5 bases). Per the germline V gene, CDR1 is MNHEY and CDR2 is SVGAGI. V lost 2 bases to trimming and J lost 2 bases, with 13 bases between them. This CDR3 is 15 amino acids long. CDR3 region: CASSYKAGIAYEQYF. The DNA for the CDR3 is TGTGCCAGCAGTTACAAGGCAGGGATCGCCTACGAGCAGTACTTC.

The chain recombines TRBV6-1 with TRBJ1-1; D not certain. Germline loops: CDR1 MNHNS, CDR2 SASEGT. The CDR3 runs 12 residues. The V and J ends lost 1 base and 5 bases respectively, with 5 bases between them. The CDR3 DNA is TGTGCCAGCAGTGAAGGGAATACTGAAGCTTTCTTT. Its translation is CASSEGNTEAFF.

The chain uses TRBV28 and TRBJ2-7; TRBD1 matches 7 bases. The V gene end was trimmed by 7 bases and the J gene end by 2 bases; junction bases not matched to a gene: 8. This CDR3 is built from 14 residues. The V gene's germline CDR1 is MDHEN and CDR2 SYDVKM. The chain's CDR3 is CASIGTDKAYEQYF. In nucleotides, the CDR3 is TGTGCCAGCATAGGGACAGATAAAGCCTACGAGCAGTACTTC.

The CDR3 DNA is TGTGCCAGCAGTTACTCGGGGGTGGCTAGCGAACGGTTCTTC. Its protein product is CASSYSGVASERFF. This rearrangement joins TRBV6-5 to TRBJ2-1; D is perhaps TRBD2 (6 bases). This CDR3 is built from 14 residues. Germline values: CDR1 MNHEY, CDR2 SVGAGI. Trimming removed 0 bases at V and 15 bases at J, with 18 bases between.

This clonotype has more than one count but fewer than ten. The CDR3 reads CASSTGLAGYNEQFF. The DNA of the CDR3 is TGTGCCAGCAGCACAGGACTAGCGGGTTACAATGAGCAGTTCTTC. The V gene is TRBV7-2, the J gene TRBJ2-1; 11 nucleotides match TRBD2. The V segment lost 5 bases and the J segment 4 bases; nucleotides outside the gene matches: 4. The CDR3 length is 15 residues. Germline CDR1 SGHTA, CDR2 FQGNSA.

The rearrangement joins TRBV5-1 to TRBJ1-1; TRBD1 aligns across 9 bases. Germline V gene lookup returns CDR1 SGHRS and CDR2 YFSETQ. Unmatched junction bases numbered 5, after V lost 4 bases and J lost 4 bases. This CDR3 is 14 amino acids long. The CDR3 reads CASSQPDRGTEAFF. DNA of the CDR3: TGCGCCAGCAGCCAACCGGACAGGGGCACTGAAGCTTTCTTT.

This clonotype has a handful of counts. The chain joins TRBV7-9 to TRBJ2-1; a possible D gene is TRBD1 (5 bases). Looked up from germline, CDR1 is SEHNR and CDR2 is FQNEAQ (reference sequence). This CDR3 has 16 residues. The V end was cut by 2 bases, the J end by 0 bases, with 11 bases between. CDR3 amino acids: CASSLFRTISYNEQFF. The CDR3 DNA reads TGTGCCAGCAGCTTATTCAGGACAATCTCCTACAATGAGCAGTTCTTC.

V usage is TRBV27 and J usage is TRBJ2-7; unclear D gene. The CDR3 contains 12 residues. Germline V gives CDR1 MNHEY, CDR2 SMNVEV (reference sequence). With 6 bases removed from V and 4 bases from J, the gap between germline ends came to 10 bases. CDR3 amino acids: CASRTKGYEQYF. The CDR3 coding sequence is TGTGCCAGCAGGACAAAGGGTTACGAGCAGTACTTC.

There are a few counts of this clonotype. This chain uses TRBV10-1 with TRBJ2-3, with TRBD1 matching 7 bases. V trimming: 8 bases; J trimming: 2 bases; junction bases outside the gene matches: 7. Germline V gene lookup returns CDR1 WNHNN and CDR2 SYGVQD (reference sequence). This CDR3 contains 14 residues. The CDR3 reads CASRRDSNTDTQYF. CDR3 sequence (DNA): TGCGCCAGCCGACGGGACAGTAACACAGATACGCAGTATTTT.

This clonotype was picked up many times. The V call is TRBV4-3, the J call TRBJ2-7; D perhaps matches TRBD1 (5 bases). Trimming shortened V by 0 bases and J by 6 bases, and 15 bases separated the two germline ends. Germline V CDR1 and CDR2: LGHNA, YSLEER. This CDR3 has 15 residues. The CDR3 protein is CASSQDNRQLAEQYF. The CDR3 DNA reads TGCGCCAGCAGCCAAGATAACCGACAGTTAGCCGAGCAGTACTTC.

The V and J genes are TRBV28 and TRBJ1-5, with D maybe TRBD1 (5 bases). The CDR3 is made up of 14 amino acids. Germline V gene lookup returns CDR1 MDHEN and CDR2 SYDVKM. V was shortened by 3 bases and J by 4 bases, with 10 bases between the two germline ends. The CDR3 is CASSFRGVNQPQHF. The CDR3, as DNA: TGTGCCAGCAGTTTCCGGGGGGTAAATCAGCCCCAGCATTTT.

The genes are TRBV28 and TRBJ1-4; 8 bases are a match to TRBD1. The CDR3 is 15 amino acids. Germline CDR1 MDHEN, CDR2 SYDVKM. The ends lost 2 bases at V and 6 bases at J; junction bases unmatched: 5. In DNA, the CDR3 is TGTGCCAGCAGTTTACTCAGGGGGCAGGATGAAAAACTGTTTTTT. Translating gives CASSLLRGQDEKLFF.

The genes are TRBV6-5 and TRBJ1-6; D remains ambiguous. Germline lookup yields CDR1 MNHEY and CDR2 SVGAGI. The CDR3 is 14 amino acids. V was clipped by 1 base and J by 3 bases, with 4 bases between them. The DNA for the CDR3 is TGTGCCAGCAGTTACTTCATCTATAATTCACCCCTCCACTTT. It codes for CASSYFIYNSPLHF.

This clonotype was detected many times. This chain joins TRBV12-3 or TRBV12-4 and TRBJ2-5; perhaps TRBD2 as D (5 bases). Trimming stripped 6 bases from V and 4 bases from J, with 6 bases between. The CDR3 is 11 amino acids. The CDR3 here is CASREVETQYF. DNA for the CDR3: TGTGCCAGCAGGGAGGTAGAGACCCAGTACTTC.

This clonotype was counted many times. The chain combines TRBV19 with TRBJ2-1, with 8 bases lining up with TRBD2. CDR1 and CDR2 from the germline V gene are LNHDA and SQIVND (reference sequence). The CDR3 loop spans 15 amino acids. The J segment lost 0 bases and the V segment lost 6 bases, leaving 4 bases of the junction unmatched. CDR3 loop: CASSRGGSSYNEQFF. DNA of the CDR3: TGTGCCAGTAGCCGCGGGGGGAGCTCCTACAATGAGCAGTTCTTC.

In its sample, this clonotype was seen a few times. The chain joins TRBV27 to TRBJ1-4; 9 bases align to TRBD1. CDR3 length: 16 amino acids. Germline V gene sequence: CDR1 MNHEY, CDR2 SMNVEV (reference sequence). V shed 1 base and J 8 bases; nucleotides not matched to a gene: 8. The CDR3, as DNA: TGTGCCAGCAGTTTATTGGGGACAGGGAGAGGCGAAAAACTGTTTTTT. This sequence encodes CASSLLGTGRGEKLFF. The full variable domain, rest sourced from reference TRBV27 and TRBJ1-4, is EAQVTQNPRYLITVTGKKLTVTCSQNMNHEYMSWYRQDPGLGLRQIYYSMNVEVTDKGDVPEGYKVSRKEKRNFPLILESPSPNQTSLYFCASSLLGTGRGEKLFFGSGTQLSVL.

The chain uses TRBV5-1 and TRBJ1-1; D is uncertain. The CDR3 has 12 residues. Trimming left V 3 bases short and J 7 bases short, with 10 bases between. Germline V CDR1 and CDR2: SGHRS, YFSETQ. The CDR3 region is CASSSATSEAFF. CDR3 DNA: TGCGCCAGCAGCTCGGCGACAAGTGAAGCTTTCTTT.

This clonotype was recorded a few times. The gene calls are TRBV6-2 or TRBV6-3 and TRBJ2-4; D unresolved. V lost 3 bases and J 3 bases, leaving 3 bases between the germline ends. Germline CDR1 MNHEY, CDR2 SVGEGT. CDR3 length equals 12 residues. CDR3 sequence reads: CASSYVKNIQYF. CDR3 in DNA: TGTGCCAGCAGTTATGTCAAAAACATTCAGTACTTC.